The rows below give T cell receptor beta chains drawn from one sample of a study of blood T cell repertoires in COVID-19. Assay used: immunoSEQ multiplex PCR; TCRdb lists only in-frame clones, some missing. The table lists about 180,000 clones, about 85% of them singletons. Sequencing was performed on peripheral blood. These receptors were obtained from a woman of 80 years or more with acute or convalescent COVID-19. The CDR3 runs from the conserved cysteine through the conserved F or W. A D gene is named only where the DNA matches it firmly. Size is omitted from some rows. Given values are once, few, many or a class for expanded clones.

D gene: TRBD2
clone size: NA
J gene: TRBJ2-2
V gene: TRBV11-2
CDR3 protein: CASSWGGFSNTGELFF
CDR3 DNA: TGTGCCAGCAGCTGGGGGGGGTTTTCGAACACCGGGGAGCTGTTTTTT

D gene: TRBD1
clone size: NA
J gene: TRBJ1-4
V gene: TRBV29-1
CDR3 protein: CSVLGDRGGEKLFF
CDR3 DNA: TGCAGCGTTCTAGGGGACAGGGGAGGAGAAAAACTGTTTTTT

D gene: NA
clone size: NA
J gene: TRBJ2-4
V gene: TRBV19
CDR3 protein: CASSVDRNIQYF
CDR3 DNA: TGTGCCAGTAGTGTGGACAGAAACATTCAGTACTTC

D gene: NA
clone size: NA
J gene: TRBJ1-1
V gene: TRBV11-3
CDR3 protein: CASSERGNTEAFF
CDR3 DNA: TGTGCCAGCAGCGAACGAGGGAACACTGAAGCTTTCTTT

D gene: NA
clone size: NA
J gene: TRBJ2-1
V gene: TRBV19
CDR3 protein: CASRGGSGSYNEQFF
CDR3 DNA: TGTGCCAGTAGGGGGGGAAGCGGAAGCTACAATGAGCAGTTCTTC

D gene: TRBD2
clone size: NA
J gene: TRBJ2-1
V gene: TRBV20-1
CDR3 protein: CSASRRGGLNAFYNEQFF
CDR3 DNA: TGCAGTGCTAGTCGGCGGGGGGGCCTAAACGCCTTCTACAATGAGCAGTTCTTC

D gene: NA
clone size: few
J gene: TRBJ1-6
V gene: TRBV4-3
CDR3 protein: CASSQDKGEVSPLHF
CDR3 DNA: TGCGCCAGCAGCCAAGATAAAGGGGAAGTTTCACCCCTCCACTTT

D gene: TRBD2
clone size: NA
J gene: TRBJ2-7
V gene: TRBV11-2
CDR3 protein: CASTQHGTSGRSYEQYF
CDR3 DNA: TGTGCCAGCACCCAACACGGGACTAGCGGGAGGTCCTACGAGCAGTACTTC

D gene: TRBD1
clone size: NA
J gene: TRBJ1-2
V gene: TRBV3-1/TRBV3-2
CDR3 protein: CASSPRRDRANTF
CDR3 DNA: TGTGCCAGCAGCCCTCGCAGGGACAGGGCCAACACCTTC

D gene: NA
clone size: NA
J gene: TRBJ2-5
V gene: TRBV21-1
CDR3 protein: CASSNLWTSGGLETQYF
CDR3 DNA: TGTGCCAGCAGCAACCTTTGGACTAGCGGGGGGCTAGAGACCCAGTACTTC

D gene: TRBD1
clone size: NA
J gene: TRBJ1-1
V gene: TRBV29-1
CDR3 protein: CSVSDRGLTEAFF
CDR3 DNA: TGCAGCGTTAGTGACAGGGGGCTTACTGAAGCTTTCTTT

D gene: NA
clone size: NA
J gene: TRBJ1-3
V gene: TRBV30
CDR3 protein: CAWRATVSGNTIYF
CDR3 DNA: TGTGCCTGGAGGGCGACAGTCTCTGGAAACACCATATATTTT

D gene: NA
clone size: NA
J gene: TRBJ1-1
V gene: TRBV7-8
CDR3 protein: CASSLGRGAEAFF
CDR3 DNA: TGTGCCAGCAGCTTAGGAAGAGGCGCTGAAGCTTTCTTT

D gene: TRBD1
clone size: NA
J gene: TRBJ2-7
V gene: TRBV5-6
CDR3 protein: CASSTGTGTEQYF
CDR3 DNA: TGTGCCAGCAGCACCGGGACAGGGACCGAGCAGTACTTC

D gene: NA
clone size: NA
J gene: TRBJ1-5
V gene: TRBV29-1
CDR3 protein: CSVSEGGVGQPQHF
CDR3 DNA: TGCAGCGTCTCGGAAGGGGGGGTCGGCCAGCCCCAGCATTTT

D gene: NA
clone size: few
J gene: TRBJ2-2
V gene: TRBV5-1
CDR3 protein: CASSLTVNTGELFF
CDR3 DNA: TGCGCCAGCAGCTTAACGGTGAACACCGGGGAGCTGTTTTTT

D gene: NA
clone size: NA
J gene: TRBJ1-3
V gene: TRBV6-5
CDR3 protein: CASSRGQGNTIYF
CDR3 DNA: TGTGCCAGCAGTCGCGGACAGGGAAACACCATATATTTT

D gene: NA
clone size: NA
J gene: TRBJ1-1
V gene: TRBV27
CDR3 protein: CASSFDRANTEAFF
CDR3 DNA: TGTGCCAGCAGTTTTGATAGAGCCAACACTGAAGCTTTCTTT

D gene: TRBD1
clone size: NA
J gene: TRBJ2-7
V gene: TRBV5-1
CDR3 protein: CASSTQGGISYEQYF
CDR3 DNA: TGCGCCAGCAGCACACAGGGGGGCATCTCCTACGAGCAGTACTTC